Listed below are T cell receptor beta chains from one sample, sequenced in a study of blood T cell repertoires in COVID-19. Assay used: immunoSEQ multiplex PCR; TCRdb lists only in-frame clones, some missing. The sample holds about 180,000 clones, over 70% seen once. Sequenced material: PBMCs or T cells enriched from blood (not recorded which). The receptors originated from a man in his 60s who had been exposed to COVID-19. The CDR3 runs from the conserved cysteine through the conserved F or W. A D gene is named only where the DNA matches it firmly. Size tells how often a clone was seen (once, few, many) or the class of an expanded clone, and some rows leave it out.

size	V	J	D	CDR3	DNA
.	TRBV9	TRBJ2-3	TRBD2	CASSVGAGVTDTQYF	TGTGCCAGCAGCGTTGGGGCGGGGGTTACAGATACGCAGTATTTT
.	TRBV29-1	TRBJ2-1	TRBD1	CSVSGTAQNEQFF	TGCAGCGTTTCCGGGACAGCACAAAATGAGCAGTTCTTC
.	TRBV11-2	TRBJ1-2	.	CASSRGEEYGYTF	TGTGCCAGCAGCCGAGGGGAGGAGTATGGCTACACCTTC
.	TRBV19	TRBJ2-6	TRBD1	CASRATGGRGANVLTF	TGTGCCAGTAGGGCTACAGGGGGCCGTGGGGCCAACGTCCTGACTTTC
.	TRBV28	TRBJ1-4	.	CASRQDNEKLFF	TGTGCCAGCAGACAGGATAATGAAAAACTGTTTTTT
.	TRBV27	TRBJ2-6	TRBD1	CASSHQGEGANVLTF	TGTGCCAGCAGCCACCAGGGGGAGGGGGCCAACGTCCTGACTTTC
.	TRBV2	TRBJ2-7	TRBD2	CASSETGLAAYEQYF	TGTGCCAGCAGTGAAACGGGACTAGCGGCGTACGAGCAGTACTTC
.	TRBV7-2	TRBJ2-5	.	CASSRVGSGQAAQYF	TGTGCCAGCAGCCGCGTCGGTAGCGGTCAGGCGGCCCAGTACTTC
once	TRBV28	TRBJ2-7	.	CASSSQTGTYEQYF	TGTGCCAGCAGTTCCCAAACAGGGACCTACGAGCAGTACTTC
.	TRBV2	TRBJ2-2	TRBD2	CASSRLAGGHTGELFF	TGTGCCAGCAGCAGACTAGCGGGAGGGCACACCGGGGAGCTGTTTTTT
.	TRBV14	TRBJ2-1	TRBD2	CASSLNSGGNPYNEQFF	TGTGCCAGCAGCCTTAATAGCGGGGGGAACCCCTACAATGAGCAGTTCTTC
.	TRBV27	TRBJ2-1	.	CATPGLPWRSYNEQFF	TGTGCCACCCCCGGGTTGCCCTGGCGCTCCTACAATGAGCAGTTCTTC
.	TRBV19	TRBJ2-2	TRBD1	CASSIQTGDHTGELFF	TGTGCCAGTAGTATACAGACAGGGGACCACACCGGGGAGCTGTTTTTT
.	TRBV27	TRBJ1-3	.	CASRFSGVGNTIYF	TGTGCCAGCAGATTTTCAGGGGTCGGAAACACCATATATTTT
once	TRBV15	TRBJ2-7	TRBD1	CATSGQGSYEQYF	TGTGCCACCAGCGGACAGGGATCCTACGAGCAGTACTTC
once	TRBV6-5	TRBJ1-5	.	CASSSLKAGGNQPQHF	TGTGCCAGCAGTTCCCTAAAGGCTGGAGGCAATCAGCCCCAGCATTTT
.	TRBV5-6	TRBJ1-2	TRBD1	CASREAGTGENGYTF	TGTGCCAGCAGGGAGGCCGGGACAGGGGAGAATGGCTACACCTTC
many	TRBV5-1	TRBJ2-3	TRBD2	CASSFGGRSTDTQYF	TGCGCCAGCAGCTTCGGCGGGAGGTCAACAGATACGCAGTATTTT
.	TRBV6-2/TRBV6-3	TRBJ2-1	TRBD2	CASSTGLAGSSYNEQFF	TGTGCCAGCAGTACGGGACTAGCGGGGAGCTCCTACAATGAGCAGTTCTTC
.	TRBV7-8	TRBJ2-3	.	CASSSDLREVNTQYF	TGTGCCAGCAGCTCGGACCTGAGGGAGGTTAATACGCAGTATTTT
.	TRBV29-1	TRBJ2-3	TRBD2	CSGRVGLAGSSTDTQYF	TGCAGCGGTCGTGTGGGACTAGCGGGCTCTAGCACAGATACGCAGTATTTT
.	TRBV4-3	TRBJ2-1	.	CASSQDNTYNEQFF	TGCGCCAGCAGCCAAGATAACACATACAATGAGCAGTTCTTC
.	TRBV18	TRBJ1-1	.	CASSLIPIQGNTEAFF	TGTGCCAGCTCCTTAATTCCAATCCAGGGTAACACTGAAGCTTTCTTT
.	TRBV28	TRBJ2-3	TRBD2	CASSPGVLAGATSYSDTQYF	TGTGCCAGCAGCCCAGGGGTCCTAGCGGGAGCGACGAGCTATTCAGATACGCAGTATTTT
many	TRBV5-1	TRBJ2-6	.	CASSGYLGAGANVLTF	TGCGCCAGCAGCGGATATCTAGGGGCTGGGGCCAACGTCCTGACTTTC
.	TRBV9	TRBJ1-2	TRBD1	CASSVDRTGGPYGYTF	TGTGCCAGCAGCGTAGATCGGACAGGGGGTCCCTATGGCTACACCTTC
.	TRBV19	TRBJ2-1	.	CASSEDRSSYNEQFF	TGTGCCAGTAGCGAAGACAGGAGCTCCTACAATGAGCAGTTCTTC
few	TRBV27	TRBJ2-3	.	CASSLWPTPTSTDTQYF	TGTGCCAGCAGTTTATGGCCTACACCGACTAGCACAGATACGCAGTATTTT
.	TRBV2	TRBJ2-1	.	CAQGRDTLLYNEQFF	TGTGCCCAAGGGAGGGACACATTACTCTACAATGAGCAGTTCTTC
.	TRBV4-2	TRBJ2-1	.	CASSQEMGGLIYEQFF	TGTGCCAGCAGCCAAGAGATGGGAGGCCTTATCTATGAGCAGTTCTTC
.	TRBV7-9	TRBJ2-3	.	CASTQGRASDTQYF	TGTGCCAGCACCCAAGGCAGGGCGTCGGATACGCAGTATTTT
.	TRBV11-3	TRBJ2-7	.	CASSLQFRSNEQYF	TGTGCCAGCAGCTTACAGTTTCGTAGCAACGAGCAGTACTTC
.	TRBV6-5	TRBJ1-2	TRBD1	CASRPRQGSYGYTF	TGTGCCAGCAGGCCGAGACAGGGAAGCTATGGCTACACCTTC
.	TRBV28	TRBJ1-3	.	CASRQGTIYF	TGTGCCAGCAGGCAGGGAACCATATATTTT
once	TRBV6-5	TRBJ1-1	TRBD1	CASISGGTTEAFF	TGTGCCAGCATATCAGGGGGGACCACTGAAGCTTTCTTT
.	TRBV29-1	TRBJ2-3	TRBD1	CSVLGGGADTQYF	TGCAGCGTTTTAGGGGGCGGCGCAGATACGCAGTATTTT
.	TRBV14	TRBJ2-1	.	CASSQDPSGPHNEQFF	TGTGCCAGCAGCCAAGATCCCAGCGGCCCCCACAATGAGCAGTTCTTC
.	TRBV27	TRBJ2-7	TRBD2	CASRALAGNYEQYF	TGTGCCAGCAGGGCACTAGCGGGAAATTACGAGCAGTACTTC
.	TRBV7-9	TRBJ2-3	TRBD2	CASSLGLAADTQYF	TGTGCCAGCAGCCTGGGACTAGCTGCAGATACGCAGTATTTT
.	TRBV9	TRBJ2-6	TRBD2	CASSVVIAGDSGANVLTF	TGTGCCAGCAGCGTAGTGATAGCGGGAGACTCTGGGGCCAACGTCCTGACTTTC